The TCR beta chain described here comes from a study of tumor and adjacent non-tumor tissue in lung cancer. Study-wide background: Stage I to III disease affected approximately 11 men and about 5 women aged about 30 to 76. General observations from the study: Compared with tumor, normal lung showed significantly lower TCR diversity.

Notes on this clonotype: Its specificity is not known.

The template was RNA from unsorted bulk tissue. This non-tumor lung sample came from over 3 cm beyond the tumor edge. Chemotherapy-naive patients with new lung cancer underwent thoracic surgery in China, August–late 2014. V lost 8 bases, J lost 3 bases, and 13 bases stayed unmatched. CDR3 length: 16 residues. The library came from three nested PCR rounds adapted from ARM-PCR protocols. Using its own MiXCR run on the multiplex PCR reads, TCRdb lists one record per CDR3 protein. The data hold 50,000 or so distinct CDR3 sequences, with 74% observed a single time. The rearrangement joins TRBV12-3 or TRBV12-4 to TRBJ1-5; 7 bases line up with TRBD1. The sample taken for sequencing was distant non-tumor lung tissue. This receptor was obtained from an older woman with non-small cell lung cancer. The CDR3 spells CASGEDRCNINQPQHF. The DNA for the CDR3 is TGTGCCAGCGGAGAGGACAGGTGTAATATCAATCAGCCCCAGCATTTT.